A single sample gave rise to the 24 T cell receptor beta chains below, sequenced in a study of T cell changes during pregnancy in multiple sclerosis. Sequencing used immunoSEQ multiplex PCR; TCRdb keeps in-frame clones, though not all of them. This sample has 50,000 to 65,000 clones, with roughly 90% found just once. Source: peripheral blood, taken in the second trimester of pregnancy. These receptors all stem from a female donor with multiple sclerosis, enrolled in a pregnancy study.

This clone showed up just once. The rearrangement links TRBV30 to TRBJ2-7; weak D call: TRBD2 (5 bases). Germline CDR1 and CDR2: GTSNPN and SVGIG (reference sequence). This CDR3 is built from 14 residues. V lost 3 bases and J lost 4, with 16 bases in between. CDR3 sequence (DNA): TGTGCCTGGAGCCGTCGGGGTCTAAGGTACGAGCAGTACTTC. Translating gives CAWSRRGLRYEQYF.

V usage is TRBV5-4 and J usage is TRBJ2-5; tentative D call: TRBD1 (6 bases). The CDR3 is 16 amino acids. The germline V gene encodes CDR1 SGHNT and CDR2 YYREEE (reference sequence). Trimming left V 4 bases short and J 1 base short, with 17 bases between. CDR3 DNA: TGTGCCAGCAGCCCGGGGACACCTTCTACCCAAGAGACCCAGTACTTC. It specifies CASSPGTPSTQETQYF.

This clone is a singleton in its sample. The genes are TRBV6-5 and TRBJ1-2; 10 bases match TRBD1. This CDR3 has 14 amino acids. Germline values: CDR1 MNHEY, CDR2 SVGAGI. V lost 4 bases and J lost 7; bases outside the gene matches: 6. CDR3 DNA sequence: TGTGCCAGCAGTTCGGGACAGGGGATCAGTGGCTACACCTTC. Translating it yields CASSSGQGISGYTF.

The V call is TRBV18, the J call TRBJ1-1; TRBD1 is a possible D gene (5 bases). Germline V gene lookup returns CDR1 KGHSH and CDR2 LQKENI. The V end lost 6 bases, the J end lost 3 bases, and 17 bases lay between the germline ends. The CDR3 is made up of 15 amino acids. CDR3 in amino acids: CASSPTTAGDTEAFF. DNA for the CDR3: TGTGCCAGCTCGCCCACGACAGCTGGGGACACTGAAGCTTTCTTT.

CDR3 sequence: CASSQRRTGGNTIYF. The CDR3 coding sequence is TGCGCCAGCAGCCAACGAAGGACAGGGGGAAACACCATATATTTT. The V gene is TRBV4-1, the J gene TRBJ1-3, with 8 bases lining up with TRBD1. CDR3 length equals 15 residues. CDR1 is MGHRA, CDR2 YSYEKL, per germline. V shed 2 bases, J shed 4 bases, and the junction held 4 bases outside the gene matches.

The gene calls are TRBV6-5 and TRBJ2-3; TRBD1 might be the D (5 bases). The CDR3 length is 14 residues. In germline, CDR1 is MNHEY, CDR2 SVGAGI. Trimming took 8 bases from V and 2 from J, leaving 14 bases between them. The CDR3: CASEQAGHTDTQYF. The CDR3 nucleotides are TGTGCCAGCGAGCAGGCCGGACACACAGATACGCAGTATTTT.

The CDR3 protein is CASSYPGQSYTGELFF. As DNA, the CDR3 is TGTGCCAGCAGCTACCCGGGACAGTCGTACACCGGGGAGCTGTTTTTT. The chain combines TRBV5-5 with TRBJ2-2; TRBD1 agrees at 7 bases. The CDR3 runs to 16 residues. Germline lookup yields CDR1 SGHKS and CDR2 YYEKEE (reference sequence). J was trimmed by 3 bases and V by 3 bases; bases with no gene match: 8.

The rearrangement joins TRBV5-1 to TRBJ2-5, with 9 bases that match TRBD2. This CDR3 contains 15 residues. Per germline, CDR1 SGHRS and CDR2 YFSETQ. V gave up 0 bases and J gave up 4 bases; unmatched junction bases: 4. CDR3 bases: TGCGCCAGCAGCTTGGGCGGGGGGGCTGGAGAGACCCAGTACTTC. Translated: CASSLGGGAGETQYF.

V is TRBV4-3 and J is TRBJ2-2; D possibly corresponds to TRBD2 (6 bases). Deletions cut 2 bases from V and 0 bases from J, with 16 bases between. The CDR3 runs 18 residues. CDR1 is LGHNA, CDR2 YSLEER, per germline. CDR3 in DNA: TGCGCCAGCAGCCAAAACGTACCCGTAGCGGCGAACACCGGGGAGCTGTTTTTT. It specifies CASSQNVPVAANTGELFF.

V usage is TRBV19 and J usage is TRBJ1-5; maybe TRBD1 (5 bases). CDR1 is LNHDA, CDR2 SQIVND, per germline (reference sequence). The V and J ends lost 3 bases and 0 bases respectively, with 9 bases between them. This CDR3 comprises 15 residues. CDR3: CASSIMGGSNQPQHF. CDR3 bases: TGTGCCAGTAGTATTATGGGGGGTAGCAATCAGCCCCAGCATTTT.

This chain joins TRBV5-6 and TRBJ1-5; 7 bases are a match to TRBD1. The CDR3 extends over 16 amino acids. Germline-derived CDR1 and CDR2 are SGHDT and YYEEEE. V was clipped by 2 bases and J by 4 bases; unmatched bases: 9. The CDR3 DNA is TGTGCCAGCAGCTTTTACAGGGGAGACCCTAATCAGCCCCAGCATTTT. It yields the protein CASSFYRGDPNQPQHF.

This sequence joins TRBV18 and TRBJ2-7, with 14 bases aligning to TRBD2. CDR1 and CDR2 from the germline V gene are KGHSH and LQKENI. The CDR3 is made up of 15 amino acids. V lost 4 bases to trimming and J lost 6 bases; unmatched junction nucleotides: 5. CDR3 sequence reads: CASSRGGLAGGEQYF. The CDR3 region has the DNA TGTGCCAGCTCACGGGGAGGACTAGCGGGGGGCGAGCAGTACTTC.

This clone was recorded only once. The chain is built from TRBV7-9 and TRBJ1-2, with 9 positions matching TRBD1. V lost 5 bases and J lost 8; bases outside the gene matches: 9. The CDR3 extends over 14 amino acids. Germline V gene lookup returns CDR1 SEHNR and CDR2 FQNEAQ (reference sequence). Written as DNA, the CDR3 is TGTGCCAGCAGCCCGAGGGACAGGGTTTACGGCTACACCTTC. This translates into CASSPRDRVYGYTF.

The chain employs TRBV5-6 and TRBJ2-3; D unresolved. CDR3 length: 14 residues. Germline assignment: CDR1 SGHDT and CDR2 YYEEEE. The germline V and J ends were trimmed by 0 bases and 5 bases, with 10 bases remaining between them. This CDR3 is CASSLGPVLDTQYF. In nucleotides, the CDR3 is TGTGCCAGCAGCTTGGGCCCGGTCTTAGATACGCAGTATTTT.

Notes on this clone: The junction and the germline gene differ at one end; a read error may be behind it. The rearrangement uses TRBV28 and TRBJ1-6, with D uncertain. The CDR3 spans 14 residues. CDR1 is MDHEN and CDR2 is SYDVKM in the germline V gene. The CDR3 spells CASRFGFPGSPLHF. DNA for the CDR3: TGTGCCAGCCGTTTCGGGTTCCCTGGGTCACCCCTCCACTTT.

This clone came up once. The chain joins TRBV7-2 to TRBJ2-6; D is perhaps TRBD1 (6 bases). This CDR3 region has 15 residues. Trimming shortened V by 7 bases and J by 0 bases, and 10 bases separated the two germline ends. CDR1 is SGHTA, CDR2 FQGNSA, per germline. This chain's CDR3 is CASTKQGSGANVLTF. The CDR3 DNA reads TGTGCCAGCACCAAACAGGGCTCTGGGGCCAACGTCCTGACTTTC. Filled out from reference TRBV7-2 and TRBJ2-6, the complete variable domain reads GAGVSQSPSNKVTEKGKDVELRCDPISGHTALYWYRQSLGQGLEFLIYFQGNSAPDKSGLPSDRFSAERTGGSVSTLTIQRTQQEDSAVYLCASTKQGSGANVLTFGAGSRLTVL.

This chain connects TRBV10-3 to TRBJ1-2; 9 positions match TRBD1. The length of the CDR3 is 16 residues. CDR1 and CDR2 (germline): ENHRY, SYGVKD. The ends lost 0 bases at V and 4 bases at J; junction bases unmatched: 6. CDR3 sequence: CAISESGTGWTYGYTF. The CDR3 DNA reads TGTGCCATCAGTGAGTCGGGGACAGGGTGGACCTATGGCTACACCTTC.

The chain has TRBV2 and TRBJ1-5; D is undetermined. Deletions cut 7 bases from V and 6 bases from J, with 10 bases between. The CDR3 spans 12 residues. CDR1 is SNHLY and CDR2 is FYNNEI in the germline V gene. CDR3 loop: CASTGSGQPQHF. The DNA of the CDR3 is TGTGCCAGCACCGGGTCCGGTCAGCCCCAGCATTTT.

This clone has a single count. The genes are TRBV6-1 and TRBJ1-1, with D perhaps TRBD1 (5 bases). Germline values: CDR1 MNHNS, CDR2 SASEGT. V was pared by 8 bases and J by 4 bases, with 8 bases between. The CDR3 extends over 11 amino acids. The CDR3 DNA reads TGTGCCAGCCCAGGGCTCACTGAAGCTTTCTTT. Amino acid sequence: CASPGLTEAFF.

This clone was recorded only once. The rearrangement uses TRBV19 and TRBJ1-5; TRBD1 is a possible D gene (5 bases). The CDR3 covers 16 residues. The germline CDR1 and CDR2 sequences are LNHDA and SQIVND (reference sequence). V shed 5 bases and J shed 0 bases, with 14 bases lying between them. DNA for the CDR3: TGTGCCAGTAGTCCCCGGGACTTGGATAGCAATCAGCCCCAGCATTTT. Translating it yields CASSPRDLDSNQPQHF.

The CDR3 nucleotides read TGTGCCAGCAGTTTACTGACAATTGGGGAGCAGTACTTC. Protein sequence: CASSLLTIGEQYF. The rearrangement links TRBV2 to TRBJ2-7; D is uncertain. The CDR3 sequence is 13 residues long. V lost 5 bases and J lost 7, with 15 bases in between. Germline CDR1 reads SNHLY; CDR2 reads FYNNEI.

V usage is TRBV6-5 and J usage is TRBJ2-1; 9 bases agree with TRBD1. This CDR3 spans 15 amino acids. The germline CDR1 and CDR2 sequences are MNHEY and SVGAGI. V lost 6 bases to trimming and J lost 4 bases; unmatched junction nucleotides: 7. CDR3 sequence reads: CASSPQGAGYNEQFF. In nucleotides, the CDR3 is TGTGCCAGCAGCCCACAGGGGGCTGGGTACAATGAGCAGTTCTTC.

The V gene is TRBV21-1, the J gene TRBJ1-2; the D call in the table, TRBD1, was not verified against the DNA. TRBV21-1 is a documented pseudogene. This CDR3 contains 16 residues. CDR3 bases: TGTGCCAGCAGCAACCGGGACAGGGGTCCTCCCTATGGCTACACCTTC. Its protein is CASSNRDRGPPYGYTF.

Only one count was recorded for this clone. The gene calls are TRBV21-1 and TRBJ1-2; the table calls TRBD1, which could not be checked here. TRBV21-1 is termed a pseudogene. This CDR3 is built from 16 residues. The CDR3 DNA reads TGTGCCAGCAGCAAAGAGGATGCGACAGCCCTGCGGGGCTACACCTTC. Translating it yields CASSKEDATALRGYTF.